Listed here are 14 T cell receptor beta chains from one sample, sequenced in a study of cytomegalovirus exposure and HLA in healthy donors. Assay used: immunoSEQ multiplex PCR; TCRdb lists only in-frame clones, some missing. The sample carries about 240,000 clones, 87% recorded once. Sequenced: PBMCs. The receptors stem from a man between 18 and 35 years old in good health and CMV-seronegative.

The V call is TRBV2, the J call TRBJ2-7; 11 nucleotides align to TRBD2. Trimming at V came to 4 bases and at J to 0 bases, leaving 11 bases not matched to a gene. CDR3 length: 18 residues. The germline gives CDR1 SNHLY, CDR2 FYNNEI. This CDR3 is CASSVRLAGGLSSYEQYF. The CDR3 DNA sequence: TGTGCCAGCAGTGTCCGCCTAGCGGGGGGTTTAAGCTCCTACGAGCAGTACTTC.

This chain connects TRBV6-5 to TRBJ2-3; 7 nucleotides match TRBD1. Germline lookup yields CDR1 MNHEY and CDR2 SVGAGI. CDR3 length equals 12 residues. The J segment lost 5 bases and the V segment lost 8 bases, leaving 4 bases of the junction unmatched. The CDR3, as DNA: TGTGCCAGCGGCCAGGGGGTAGATACGCAGTATTTT. Its translation: CASGQGVDTQYF.

This clone was seen only a few times. In DNA, the CDR3 is TGTGCCAGCAGCCCGCTACCTCGATTCACCGGGGAGCTGTTTTTT. Translation: CASSPLPRFTGELFF. This chain connects TRBV7-8 to TRBJ2-2; no firm D call. The CDR3 is 15 amino acids. V was cut by 5 bases and J by 4 bases, with 14 bases left in between. Germline lookup yields CDR1 SGHVS and CDR2 FQNEAQ.

The chain is built from TRBV10-3 and TRBJ2-1, with 9 bases fitting TRBD2. V shed 6 bases and J 5 bases; nucleotides not matched to a gene: 8. The CDR3 consists of 15 residues. The germline V gene has CDR1 ENHRY and CDR2 SYGVKD. CDR3 sequence reads: CAIRPLGLANNEQFF. The CDR3, as DNA: TGTGCCATCAGACCCTTGGGACTAGCCAACAATGAGCAGTTCTTC.

This clone was counted once. The genes are TRBV5-6 and TRBJ2-7; TRBD2 matches 11 bases. There are 17 residues in the CDR3. Trimming cost V 5 bases and J 0 bases; bases outside gene matches: 10. CDR1 and CDR2 from the germline V gene are SGHDT and YYEEEE. The CDR3 coding sequence is TGTGCCAGCAGATCCGGACTAGCGGGTAGAAGCTCCTACGAGCAGTACTTC. This encodes CASRSGLAGRSSYEQYF. The full variable domain, with the rest looked up from reference TRBV5-6 and TRBJ2-7, is DAGVTQSPTHLIKTRGQQVTLRCSPKSGHDTVSWYQQALGQGPQFIFQYYEEEERQRGNFPDRFSGHQFPNYSSELNVNALLLGDSALYLCASRSGLAGRSSYEQYFGPGTRLTVT.

The V gene is TRBV12-5, the J gene TRBJ2-3; tentatively, D is TRBD2 (5 bases). V lost 6 bases and J lost 1, with 11 bases in between. CDR1 is LGHNT, CDR2 FRNRAP, per germline. This CDR3 has 14 amino acids. This chain's CDR3 is CASGLPGGTDTQYF. CDR3 DNA sequence: TGTGCTAGTGGCCTGCCCGGGGGCACAGATACGCAGTATTTT.

The gene calls are TRBV25-1 and TRBJ1-3; TRBD1 is a possible D gene (5 bases). This CDR3 has 18 amino acids. The V gene's germline CDR1 is MGHDK and CDR2 SYGVNS. Deletions cut 2 bases from V and 0 bases from J, with 17 bases between. The CDR3 reads CASSEVPGDSPSGNTIYF. Written as DNA, the CDR3 is TGTGCCAGCAGTGAAGTCCCCGGGGACTCCCCCTCTGGAAACACCATATATTTT.

The chain recombines TRBV6-5 with TRBJ2-2, with TRBD1 as a possible D gene (7 bases). The germline V and J ends were trimmed by 7 bases and 1 base, with 13 bases remaining between them. The CDR3 is 15 amino acids. CDR1 is MNHEY, CDR2 SVGAGI, per germline. CDR3 protein: CASTFQGGNTGELFF. CDR3 in DNA: TGTGCCAGCACCTTCCAGGGGGGGAACACCGGGGAGCTGTTTTTT.

This clone was detected only once. This chain joins TRBV5-1 and TRBJ2-2, with 12 bases matching TRBD1. This CDR3 comprises 19 residues. V trimming: 6 bases; J trimming: 7 bases; junction bases outside the gene matches: 19. Germline V gives CDR1 SGHRS, CDR2 YFSETQ. CDR3 sequence (DNA): TGCGCCAGCAAGCCTCGGGGGACAGGGGGCTTGAACGGTTACGGGGAGCTGTTTTTT. Translated: CASKPRGTGGLNGYGELFF.

The J gene is TRBJ1-5, the V gene TRBV19; D unresolved. CDR1 is LNHDA and CDR2 is SQIVND in the germline V gene (reference sequence). CDR3 length equals 13 residues. V gave up 5 bases and J gave up 6 bases, with 11 bases separating them. The CDR3: CASSPGIAQPQHF. The DNA for the CDR3 is TGTGCCAGTAGTCCGGGGATTGCTCAGCCCCAGCATTTT. Supplemented by reference TRBV19 and TRBJ1-5, the full variable domain reads DGGITQSPKYLFRKEGQNVTLSCEQNLNHDAMYWYRQDPGQGLRLIYYSQIVNDFQKGDIAEGYSVSREKKESFPLTVTSAQKNPTAFYLCASSPGIAQPQHFGDGTRLSIL.

The rearrangement links TRBV27 to TRBJ2-6; 9 bases line up with TRBD1. The CDR3 is 18 residues long. The V and J ends lost 2 bases and 1 base, in that order; junction bases with no gene match: 6. Per the germline V gene, CDR1 is MNHEY and CDR2 is SMNVEV (reference sequence). In nucleotides, the CDR3 is TGTGCCAGCAGTTTAGGGGACAGGGCCGGGTCTGGGGCCAACGTCCTGACTTTC. Translated: CASSLGDRAGSGANVLTF.

The CDR3 region is CASSTNRDRGSRYF. In DNA form, the CDR3 reads TGTGCCAGCAGCACTAACCGGGACAGGGGGAGTCGTTACTTC. The chain combines TRBV9 with TRBJ2-7, with 11 bases fitting TRBD1. V dropped 4 bases and J dropped 13; count of bases not matched to a gene: 13. Germline CDR1 and CDR2: SGDLS and YYNGEE. There are 14 residues in the CDR3.

The chain links TRBV5-4 to TRBJ1-4; perhaps TRBD1 as D (6 bases). The CDR3 has 16 residues. Germline V gene sequence: CDR1 SGHNT, CDR2 YYREEE (reference sequence). Trimming took off 1 base at V and 0 bases at J, with 10 bases between the two ends. CDR3 region: CASSLTGFATNEKLFF. For the CDR3, the DNA is TGTGCCAGCAGCTTGACAGGGTTTGCAACTAATGAAAAACTGTTTTTT. The full variable domain, completed using reference TRBV5-4 and TRBJ1-4, is ETGVTQSPTHLIKTRGQQVTLRCSSQSGHNTVSWYQQALGQGPQFIFQYYREEENGRGNFPPRFSGLQFPNYSSELNVNALELDDSALYLCASSLTGFATNEKLFFGSGTQLSVL.

The V and J genes are TRBV20-1 and TRBJ2-5; D remains unclear. The CDR3 runs to 10 residues. Germline V CDR1 and CDR2: DFQATT, SNEGSKA (reference sequence). V was shortened by 6 bases and J by 3 bases, with 5 bases between the two germline ends. The CDR3 DNA reads as TGCAGTGCGGCCGAAGAGACCCAGTACTTC. Amino acids: CSAAEETQYF.